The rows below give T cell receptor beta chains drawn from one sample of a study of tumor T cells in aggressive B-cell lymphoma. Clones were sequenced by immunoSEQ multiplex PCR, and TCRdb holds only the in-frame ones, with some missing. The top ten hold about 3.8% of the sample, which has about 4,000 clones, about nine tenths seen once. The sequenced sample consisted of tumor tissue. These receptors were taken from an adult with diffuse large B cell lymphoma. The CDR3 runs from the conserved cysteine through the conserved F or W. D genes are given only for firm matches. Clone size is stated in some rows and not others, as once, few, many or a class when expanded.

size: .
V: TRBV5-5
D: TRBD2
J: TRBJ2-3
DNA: TGTGCCAGCAGCTTGACCTGGCAAGCGGGGGGCCTTCAGCAGTATTTT
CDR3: CASSLTWQAGGLQQYF

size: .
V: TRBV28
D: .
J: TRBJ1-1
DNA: TGTGCCAGCAGTTTATGGCCGGGAGGCGGGAACACTGAAGCTTTCTTT
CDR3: CASSLWPGGGNTEAFF

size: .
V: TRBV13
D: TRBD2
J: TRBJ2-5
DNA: TGTGCCAGCAGCTTAACCTCTAGCGGGGGGGCAGAGACCCAGTACTTC
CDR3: CASSLTSSGGAETQYF

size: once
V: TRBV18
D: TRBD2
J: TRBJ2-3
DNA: TGTGCCAGCTCACCTCTAGCGGGGGACGCGGATACGCAGTATTTT
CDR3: CASSPLAGDADTQYF

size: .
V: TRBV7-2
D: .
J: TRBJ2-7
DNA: TGTGCCAGCAGCTACTTCTACGCCTACGAGCAGTACTTC
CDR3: CASSYFYAYEQYF

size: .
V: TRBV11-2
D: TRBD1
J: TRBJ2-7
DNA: TGTGCCAGCAGCTACGGACAGGGGTCCTACGAGCAGTACTTC
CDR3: CASSYGQGSYEQYF

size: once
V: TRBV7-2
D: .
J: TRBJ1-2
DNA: TGTGCCAGCAGCTTAGGTCCGAGGGCACCTGTGGAAGCTAACTATGGCTACACCTTC
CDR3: CASSLGPRAPVEANYGYTF

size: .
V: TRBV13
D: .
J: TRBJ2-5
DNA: TGTGCCAGCAGCTTAGGGGTTCAGAACCAAGAGACCCAGTACTTC
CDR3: CASSLGVQNQETQYF

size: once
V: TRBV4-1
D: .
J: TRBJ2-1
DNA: TGCGCCAGCAGCCCGACTAGAGATTTGGACAATGAGCAGTTCTTC
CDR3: CASSPTRDLDNEQFF

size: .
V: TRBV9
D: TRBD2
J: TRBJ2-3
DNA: TGTGCCAGCAGTGGGGGAGGGACTCCAAGCACAGATACGCAGTATTTT
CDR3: CASSGGGTPSTDTQYF

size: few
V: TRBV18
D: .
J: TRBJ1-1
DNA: TGTGCCAGCTCACTGACGGACATCGGGAACACTGAAGCTTTCTTT
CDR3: CASSLTDIGNTEAFF

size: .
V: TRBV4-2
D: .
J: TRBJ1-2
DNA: TGTGCCAGCAGCCAAGATTGGGAATTCGGGAGGTCAAACATCTATGGCTACACCTTC
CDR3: CASSQDWEFGRSNIYGYTF

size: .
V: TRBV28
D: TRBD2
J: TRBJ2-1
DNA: TGTGCCAGCAGTCCCCCTAGCGGGGATGAGCAGTTCTTC
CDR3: CASSPPSGDEQFF

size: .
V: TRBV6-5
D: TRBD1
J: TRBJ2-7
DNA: TGTGCCAGCAGCGTTGCCGGGACAGTCGAGCAGTACTTC
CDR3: CASSVAGTVEQYF

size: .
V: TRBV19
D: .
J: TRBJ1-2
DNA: TGTGCCAGTAGGACCGGGACATTCTATGGCTACACCTTC
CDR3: CASRTGTFYGYTF

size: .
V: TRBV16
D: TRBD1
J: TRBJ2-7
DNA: TGTGCCAGCAGTGGGACAGGGGAATCCTACGAGCAGTACTTC
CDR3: CASSGTGESYEQYF

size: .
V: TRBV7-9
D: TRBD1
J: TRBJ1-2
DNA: TGTGCCAGCAGCACCCCGGACGCGGAGACAGGGGCTCATAACTATGGCTACACCTTC
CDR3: CASSTPDAETGAHNYGYTF

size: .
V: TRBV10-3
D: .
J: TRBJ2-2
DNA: TGTGCCATCAACAGGGAATCGAACACCGGGGAGCTGTTTTTT
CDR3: CAINRESNTGELFF

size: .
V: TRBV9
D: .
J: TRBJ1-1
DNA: TGTGCCAGCAGCGTAGAAGGGGTGGGCACTGAAGCTTTCTTT
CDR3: CASSVEGVGTEAFF